This T cell receptor (beta chain) was documented in a study of blood T cell repertoires in COVID-19 (dated by TCRdb to about 2020). At the level of the whole study: Collaborator samples came from the United States, Italy and Spain and covered acute and convalescent phases of COVID-19. Nearly every sample came with metadata listing a de-identified subject ID, COVID-19 status, age in years and sex. The repertoires were made available in a free public database intended to serve as a resource for research on the immune response to SARS-CoV-2. The dataset comprised deeply sampled blood TCRbeta repertoires from subjects exposed to, actively infected with, or recovered from COVID-19. Samples came from the ongoing ImmuneRACE study (first 160 participants) plus 1,254 subjects from 6 global collaborators. The prospective study material was composed of cDNA or gDNA derived from T cells, B-cell-depleted T cells, or PBMCs. Where available, HLA class I and class II types were taken from metadata supplied by the sample provider and were not determined by assay-based typing.

The immunoSEQ Assay, a bias-controlled multiplex PCR, was used to amplify TCRbeta CDR3 regions from genomic DNA. The paper's data handling went like this. The number of nucleated cells in each sample was estimated by amplification of reference gene primers within the assay. To quantify the absolute abundance of each unique TCRbeta CDR3 rearrangement, sequence reads were collapsed and filtered. For each sample, productive Simpson clonality was calculated as the square root of Simpson's diversity index over productive rearrangements. Entries here come from immuneACCESS through TCRdb and include only in-frame sequences with V and J called. Some clones fail to appear in such tables; in the studies checked, an unresolved V gene covers under half of the shortfall, and the cause of the remainder is unknown. D and trimming come from the DNA, and the V and J calls and clone size come from that table. This sample has fewer than 500,000 clones in its table, and about nine tenths of those were observed once. The ten largest clones represent under 0.85% of the sample.

In the case of this clone: What this receptor recognizes is not known. Base qualities are not recorded, but no much larger clone differs from it by a single base.

Enrolling through a virtual design, the prospective study's participants ranged in age from about 18 to 100 years and lived across roughly 24 United States geographic areas. In the prospective study, cohorts were assigned on the basis of participant-reported clinical history obtained from a screening survey and a study questionnaire. For ImmuneRACE Cohort 3, a participant was defined as recovered based on two consecutive negative NP/OP PCR tests, clearance by a healthcare professional, or resolution of symptoms. In the prospective study, mobile phlebotomists collected whole blood, serum and a nasopharyngeal or oropharyngeal swab from each participant. Additional blood draws and questionnaires over an approximately two-month period could optionally be provided by prospective study participants. Before DNA extraction, prospective study blood samples were shipped either frozen or at room temperature.

The investigation overall reported the following: Clinical and demographic metadata were provided uncurated, with the amount varying by source and participant.

There are 15 amino acids in the CDR3, from cysteine to phenylalanine inclusive. The DNA shown is the 45-base CDR3, in frame from base 1. The germline V gene (reference sequence) specifies SEHNR as CDR1 and FQNEAQ as CDR2. V gives up 5 bases and J gives up 7 bases, and the segment between their germline ends measures 18 bases. The chain joins TRBV7-9 to TRBJ2-1; too little of a D gene remains to name it. The origin of this receptor is a young woman who had recovered from COVID-19. The specimen sequenced was PBMCs or T cells enriched from blood (not recorded which). The DNA sequence is given as TGTGCCAGCAGCCCGCCCCATACCTTCGGGAATGAGCAGTTCTTC. Translation gives CASSPPHTFGNEQFF.